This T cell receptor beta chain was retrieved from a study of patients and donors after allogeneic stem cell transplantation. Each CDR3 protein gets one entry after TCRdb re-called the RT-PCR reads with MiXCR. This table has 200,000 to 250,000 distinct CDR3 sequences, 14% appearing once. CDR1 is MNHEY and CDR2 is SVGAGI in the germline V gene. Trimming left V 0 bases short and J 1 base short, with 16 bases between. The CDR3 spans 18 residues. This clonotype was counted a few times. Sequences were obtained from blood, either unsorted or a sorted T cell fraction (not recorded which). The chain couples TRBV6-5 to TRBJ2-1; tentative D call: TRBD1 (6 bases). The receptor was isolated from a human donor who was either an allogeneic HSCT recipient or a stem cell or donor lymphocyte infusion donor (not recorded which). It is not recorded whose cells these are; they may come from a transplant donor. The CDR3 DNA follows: TGTGCCAGCAGTTACTCTAAGACAGGACGCCTTTCCTACAATGAGCAGTTCTTC. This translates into CASSYSKTGRLSYNEQFF.